The 6 T cell receptor beta chains below come from one sample, sequenced in a study of molecular identifiers for immune sequencing clone quantification. A single record per CDR3 protein comes from TCRdb applying MiXCR to the PCR reads. The sample has some 97,000 distinct CDR3 sequences; around a third are singletons. The sequencing input was naive CD8+ T cells from blood, with Jurkat cell RNA spiked in. Subset here: FACS-sorted CD8+CD4-CCR7+CD45RA+ naive T cells. These receptors were obtained from a human donor in good health. Some libraries in this study had Jurkat cell RNA spiked in.

This chain joins TRBV19 and TRBJ2-7; D is perhaps TRBD2 (6 bases). The germline V and J ends were trimmed by 3 bases and 2 bases, with 14 bases remaining between them. Germline-derived CDR1 and CDR2 are LNHDA and SQIVND (reference sequence). CDR3 length equals 15 residues. CDR3 sequence: CASSITTSGPYEQYF. CDR3 coding DNA: TGTGCCAGTAGTATCACTACGAGCGGGCCCTACGAGCAGTACTTC.

The chain joins TRBV14 to TRBJ2-1; D gene unclear. The CDR3 length is 15 residues. CDR1 SGHDN and CDR2 FVKESK come from the germline V gene. Trimming took 1 base from V and 7 from J, leaving 14 bases between them. DNA for the CDR3: TGTGCCAGCAGCCAAGTTCCCCAGAATCGGAATGAGCAGTTCTTC. Amino acids: CASSQVPQNRNEQFF.

In regard to this clonotype: Since the CDR3 does not end with the conserved phenylalanine or tryptophan, this likely comes from a read error. This chain connects TRBV11-2 to TRBJ2-1; 13 positions match TRBD2. With V trimmed by 5 bases and J by 7 bases, 8 bases remained unmatched. This CDR3 is built from 16 residues. CDR1 is SGHAT, CDR2 FQNNGV, per germline. In nucleotides, the CDR3 is TGTGCCAGCAGCCCTATTTGGACTAGCGGGAGTAATGAGCAGTTCCTC. This translates into CASSPIWTSGSNEQFL.

There are many counts of this clonotype. The chain is built from TRBV20-1 and TRBJ2-7; no definite D call. CDR3 size: 12 residues. The V gene's germline CDR1 is DFQATT and CDR2 SNEGSKA (reference sequence). Trimming removed 2 bases from V and 5 bases from J, with 10 bases in between. The CDR3 DNA reads TGCAGTGCTAGACAGGAGCGCCACGAGCAGTACTTC. Translating it yields CSARQERHEQYF.

There are a few counts of this clonotype. The V call is TRBV12-3 or TRBV12-4, the J call TRBJ2-7, with no clear D. V was cut by 6 bases and J by 4 bases, with 7 bases left in between. CDR3 length equals 11 residues. CDR3 protein: CASSTPYEQYF. The DNA of the CDR3 is TGTGCCAGCAGCACTCCGTACGAGCAGTACTTC.

The rearrangement uses TRBV14 and TRBJ2-7, with 10 bases fitting TRBD1. J gave up 6 bases and V 4 bases, and 6 bases lay outside the gene matches. The CDR3 has 14 residues. Germline CDR1 is SGHDN and CDR2 is FVKESK. CDR3 residues: CASSLRDRGAEQYF. CDR3 in DNA: TGTGCCAGCAGCCTACGGGACAGGGGTGCCGAGCAGTACTTC.